Shown below are 13 T cell receptor beta chains from a single sample sequenced in a study of early T cells in non-severe SARS-CoV-2 infection. TCRdb re-analysed the 5' RACE reads in MiXCR, keeping a single row per CDR3 protein. The repertoire holds about 98,000 distinct CDR3 sequences, with roughly 9.6% as singletons. Sequences were obtained from whole blood. The source of these receptors is an adult who was a healthcare worker with PCR-confirmed SARS-CoV-2 infection or an uninfected control (not recorded which).

This clonotype was recorded at least ten times. The genes are TRBV7-9 and TRBJ2-1; D is undetermined. Germline CDR1 is SEHNR and CDR2 is FQNEAQ (reference sequence). V lost 0 bases and J 2 bases, leaving 5 bases between the germline ends. CDR3 size: 14 residues. In nucleotides, the CDR3 is TGTGCCAGCAGCTTAGCCCTCGCCTACAATGAGCAGTTCTTC. It codes for CASSLALAYNEQFF.

This clonotype was detected many times. The chain carries TRBV20-1 and TRBJ2-3; 11 bases are a match to TRBD2. Germline CDR1 DFQATT, CDR2 SNEGSKA (reference sequence). This CDR3 has 13 amino acids. V gave up 2 bases and J gave up 5 bases; unmatched junction bases: 0. For the CDR3, the DNA is TGCAGTGCTAGACTAGCGGGAGGAGATACGCAGTATTTT. This encodes CSARLAGGDTQYF.

The chain employs TRBV11-2 and TRBJ2-2; D ambiguous. V dropped 5 bases and J dropped 6 bases, with 13 bases sitting between them. CDR3 length: 14 residues. Germline V gene lookup returns CDR1 SGHAT and CDR2 FQNNGV. DNA for the CDR3: TGTGCCAGCAGCCTCCGGCCTCTCGCCGGGGAGCTGTTTTTT. Translation: CASSLRPLAGELFF.

In its sample, this clonotype was seen a few times. V and J are TRBV13 and TRBJ1-2, with D hard to call. V was cut by 5 bases and J by 5 bases, with 15 bases left in between. Germline V lookup: CDR1 PRHDT, CDR2 FYEKMQ (reference sequence). The CDR3 has 14 residues. In DNA form, the CDR3 reads TGTGCCAGCAGCAGCCCCAGATCTGTGTATGGCTACACCTTC. This gives the protein CASSSPRSVYGYTF.

This clonotype was observed a few times. CDR3 coding DNA: TGTGCCAGTAGTCCCCCAAAAGACAAGGCGAATCAGCCCCAGCATTTT. Residues: CASSPPKDKANQPQHF. The chain recombines TRBV19 with TRBJ1-5; no firm D call. The V end lost 5 bases, the J end lost 4 bases, and 18 bases lay between the germline ends. Per the germline V gene, CDR1 is LNHDA and CDR2 is SQIVND (reference sequence). The CDR3 length is 16 residues.

The genes are TRBV20-1 and TRBJ1-5; possibly TRBD1 for D (6 bases). CDR1 and CDR2 from the germline V gene are DFQATT and SNEGSKA (reference sequence). Deletions cut 1 base from V and 6 bases from J, with 37 bases between. The CDR3 is 22 amino acids. The CDR3 sequence is CSARVPGAWDKPHGRAFQPQHF. The DNA of the CDR3 is TGCAGTGCTAGAGTGCCGGGGGCTTGGGATAAACCCCATGGACGGGCGTTTCAGCCCCAGCATTTT.

The table lists this clonotype with many counts. The chain joins TRBV5-1 to TRBJ2-7; 12 nucleotides align to TRBD2. Germline V gives CDR1 SGHRS, CDR2 YFSETQ. The CDR3 runs 14 residues. With V trimmed by 4 bases and J by 6 bases, 5 bases remained unmatched. The CDR3 nucleotides read TGCGCCAGCAGCCTAGCGGGGGGGCCGGGCGAGCAGTACTTC. Translated, it gives CASSLAGGPGEQYF.

This clonotype was detected only a few times. The rearrangement joins TRBV5-1 to TRBJ1-2; TRBD1 might be the D (5 bases). Trimming took off 4 bases at V and 3 bases at J, with 19 bases between the two ends. Germline V gives CDR1 SGHRS, CDR2 YFSETQ. The CDR3 contains 16 residues. The CDR3 nucleotides are TGCGCCAGCAGCCAACAATTTGGCCGGGGGGACTATGGCTACACCTTC. This sequence encodes CASSQQFGRGDYGYTF.

This clonotype turned up a few times. The V and J genes are TRBV28 and TRBJ1-3; D gene uncertain. Germline V gene data show CDR1 as MDHEN and CDR2 as SYDVKM. The CDR3 has 15 residues. V dropped 3 bases and J dropped 7 bases, with 16 bases sitting between them. CDR3 residues: CASSLWSHKGNTIYF. CDR3 nucleotides: TGTGCCAGCAGTTTGTGGAGCCACAAAGGGAACACCATATATTTT.

The chain combines TRBV20-1 with TRBJ2-1, with D uncertain. From germline, CDR1 is DFQATT and CDR2 SNEGSKA (reference sequence). Trimming took 4 bases from V and 0 from J, leaving 10 bases between them. This CDR3 is built from 14 residues. The CDR3 spells CSANIVGSYNEQFF. In nucleotides, the CDR3 is TGCAGTGCTAACATTGTTGGCTCCTACAATGAGCAGTTCTTC.

This clonotype was seen many times. V gene TRBV9 combines with J gene TRBJ2-2; no reliable D call. The germline V gene has CDR1 SGDLS and CDR2 YYNGEE. The V and J ends lost 7 bases and 6 bases respectively, with 4 bases between them. This CDR3 is 10 amino acids long. CDR3 sequence: CASFAGELFF. As DNA, the CDR3 is TGTGCCAGCTTCGCCGGGGAGCTGTTTTTT.

The chain has TRBV20-1 and TRBJ2-2; D ambiguous. Germline V gene sequence: CDR1 DFQATT, CDR2 SNEGSKA (reference sequence). The length of the CDR3 is 14 residues. Trimming removed 1 base from V and 1 base from J, with 7 bases in between. The DNA of the CDR3 is TGCAGTGCTAGAGCTCTGCAGAACACCGGGGAGCTGTTTTTT. It translates to CSARALQNTGELFF.

This clonotype was recorded at least ten times. V gene TRBV29-1 combines with J gene TRBJ2-3; TRBD2 agrees at 8 bases. From germline, CDR1 is SQVTM and CDR2 ANQGSEA. Unmatched junction bases numbered 8, after V lost 8 bases and J lost 1 base. The CDR3 runs 14 residues. The CDR3 sequence: CSSGAGARTDTQYF. The CDR3 DNA is TGCAGCTCGGGAGCGGGGGCCCGCACAGATACGCAGTATTTT.